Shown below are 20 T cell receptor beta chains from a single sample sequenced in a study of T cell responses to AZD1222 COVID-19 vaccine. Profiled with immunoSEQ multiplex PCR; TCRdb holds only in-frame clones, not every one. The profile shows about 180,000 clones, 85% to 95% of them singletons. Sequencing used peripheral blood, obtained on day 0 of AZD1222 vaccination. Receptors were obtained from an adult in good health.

CDR3 sequence reads: CASSLRGGYGYTF. The CDR3 bases are TGTGCCAGCAGCTTAAGGGGGGGCTATGGCTACACCTTC. This rearrangement joins TRBV7-9 to TRBJ1-2, with D perhaps matching TRBD1 (6 bases). The CDR3 sequence is 13 residues long. CDR1 is SEHNR and CDR2 is FQNEAQ in the germline V gene (reference sequence). The V end was cut by 2 bases, the J end by 4 bases, with 8 bases between.

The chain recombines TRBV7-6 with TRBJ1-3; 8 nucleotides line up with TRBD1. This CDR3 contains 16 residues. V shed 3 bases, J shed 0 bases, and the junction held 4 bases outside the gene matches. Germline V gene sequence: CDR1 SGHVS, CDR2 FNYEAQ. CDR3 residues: CASSFAQGVSGNTIYF. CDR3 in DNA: TGTGCCAGCAGCTTCGCACAGGGGGTCTCTGGAAACACCATATATTTT.

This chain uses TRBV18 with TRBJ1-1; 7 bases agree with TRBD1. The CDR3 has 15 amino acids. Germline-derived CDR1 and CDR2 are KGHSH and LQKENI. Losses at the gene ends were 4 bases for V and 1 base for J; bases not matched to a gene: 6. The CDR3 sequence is CASSLTGDPNTEAFF. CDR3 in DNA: TGTGCCAGCTCACTCACAGGGGATCCGAACACTGAAGCTTTCTTT.

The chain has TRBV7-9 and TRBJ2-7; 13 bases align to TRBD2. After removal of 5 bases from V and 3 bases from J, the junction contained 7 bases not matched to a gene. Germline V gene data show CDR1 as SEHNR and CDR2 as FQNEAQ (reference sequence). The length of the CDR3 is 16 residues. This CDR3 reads CASSGLAGELVYEQYF. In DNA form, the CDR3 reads TGTGCCAGCAGCGGACTAGCGGGGGAACTTGTCTACGAGCAGTACTTC.

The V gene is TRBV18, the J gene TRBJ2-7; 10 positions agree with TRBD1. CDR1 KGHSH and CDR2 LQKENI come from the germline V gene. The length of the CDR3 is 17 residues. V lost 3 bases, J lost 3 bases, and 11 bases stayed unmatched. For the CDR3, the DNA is TGTGCCAGCTCACCCCTGGCGTTCGGGACAGGGGACTACGAGCAGTACTTC. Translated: CASSPLAFGTGDYEQYF.

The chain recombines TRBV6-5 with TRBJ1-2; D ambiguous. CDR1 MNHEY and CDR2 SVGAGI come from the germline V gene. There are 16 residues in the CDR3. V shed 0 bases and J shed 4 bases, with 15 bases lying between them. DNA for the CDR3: TGTGCCAGCAGTTACTCGAGTGCCACGCTACTCTATGGCTACACCTTC. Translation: CASSYSSATLLYGYTF.

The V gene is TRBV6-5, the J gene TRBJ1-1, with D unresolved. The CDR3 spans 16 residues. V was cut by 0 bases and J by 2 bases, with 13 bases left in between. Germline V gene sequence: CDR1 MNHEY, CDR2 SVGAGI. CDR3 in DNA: TGTGCCAGCAGTTACTCGAATCTGGGCGGCAACACTGAAGCTTTCTTT. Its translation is CASSYSNLGGNTEAFF.

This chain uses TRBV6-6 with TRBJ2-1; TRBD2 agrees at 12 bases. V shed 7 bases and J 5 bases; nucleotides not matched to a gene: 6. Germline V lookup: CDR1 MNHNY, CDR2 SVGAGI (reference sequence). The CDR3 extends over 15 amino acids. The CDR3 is CASTILAGGNNEQFF. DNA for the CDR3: TGTGCCAGCACTATACTAGCGGGAGGTAACAATGAGCAGTTCTTC.

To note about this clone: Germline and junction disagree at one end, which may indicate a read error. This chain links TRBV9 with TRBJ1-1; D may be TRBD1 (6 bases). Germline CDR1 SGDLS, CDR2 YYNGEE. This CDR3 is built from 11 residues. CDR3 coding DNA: TGTGCCAGCAGCGTAGAACAAGGGGGGGTCTTT. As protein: CASSVEQGGVF.

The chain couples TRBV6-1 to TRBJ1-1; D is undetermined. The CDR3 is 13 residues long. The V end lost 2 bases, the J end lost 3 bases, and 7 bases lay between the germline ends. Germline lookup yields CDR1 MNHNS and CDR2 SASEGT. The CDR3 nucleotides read TGTGCCAGCAGTGAACATTGGGACACTGAAGCTTTCTTT. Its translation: CASSEHWDTEAFF.

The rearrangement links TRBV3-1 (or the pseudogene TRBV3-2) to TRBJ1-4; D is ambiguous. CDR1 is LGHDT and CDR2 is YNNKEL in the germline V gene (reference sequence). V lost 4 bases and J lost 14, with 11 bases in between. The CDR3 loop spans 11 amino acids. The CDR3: CASSPGSDLFF. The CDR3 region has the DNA TGTGCCAGCAGCCCCGGGAGTGATCTGTTTTTT.

CDR3 sequence: CASSLLSDPGYEQYF. In DNA, the CDR3 is TGTGCCAGCAGCTTATTATCCGACCCAGGGTACGAGCAGTACTTC. The rearrangement joins TRBV11-2 to TRBJ2-7, with TRBD1 as a possible D gene (5 bases). Per germline, CDR1 SGHAT and CDR2 FQNNGV. V lost 2 bases and J lost 4, with 15 bases in between. CDR3 length: 15 residues.

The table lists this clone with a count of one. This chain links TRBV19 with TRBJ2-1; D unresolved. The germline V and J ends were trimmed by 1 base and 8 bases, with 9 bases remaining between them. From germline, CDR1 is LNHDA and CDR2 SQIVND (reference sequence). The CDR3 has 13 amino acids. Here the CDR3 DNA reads TGTGCCAGTAGTATAGGTGAAGACCATGAGCAGTTCTTC. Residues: CASSIGEDHEQFF.

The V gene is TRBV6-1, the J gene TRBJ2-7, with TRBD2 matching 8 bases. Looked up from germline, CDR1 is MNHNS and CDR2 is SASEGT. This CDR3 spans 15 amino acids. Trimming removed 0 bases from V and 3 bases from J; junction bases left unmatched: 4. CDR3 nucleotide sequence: TGTGCCAGCAGTGAAGCGGGCGGGAGGTACTACGAGCAGTACTTC. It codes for CASSEAGGRYYEQYF.

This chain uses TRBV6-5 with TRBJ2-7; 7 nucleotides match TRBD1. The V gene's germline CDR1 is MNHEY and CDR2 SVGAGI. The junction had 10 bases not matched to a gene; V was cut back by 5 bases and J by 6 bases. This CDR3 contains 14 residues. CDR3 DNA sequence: TGTGCCAGCAGTCTCCTCCGGGACAGCTTCGAGCAGTACTTC. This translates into CASSLLRDSFEQYF.

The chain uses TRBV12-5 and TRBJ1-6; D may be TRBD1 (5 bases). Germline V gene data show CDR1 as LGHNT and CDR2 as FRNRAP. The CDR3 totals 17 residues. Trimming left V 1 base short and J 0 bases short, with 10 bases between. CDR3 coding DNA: TGTGCTAGTGGTTTGGGACAGTCGAGCTCCTATAATTCACCCCTCCACTTT. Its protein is CASGLGQSSSYNSPLHF.

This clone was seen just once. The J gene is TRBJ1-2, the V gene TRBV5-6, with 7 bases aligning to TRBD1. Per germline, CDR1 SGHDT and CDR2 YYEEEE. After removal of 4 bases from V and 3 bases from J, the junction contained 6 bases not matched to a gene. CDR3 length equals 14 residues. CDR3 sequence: CASSPGTEHYGYTF. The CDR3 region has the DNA TGTGCCAGCAGCCCCGGGACAGAACACTATGGCTACACCTTC.

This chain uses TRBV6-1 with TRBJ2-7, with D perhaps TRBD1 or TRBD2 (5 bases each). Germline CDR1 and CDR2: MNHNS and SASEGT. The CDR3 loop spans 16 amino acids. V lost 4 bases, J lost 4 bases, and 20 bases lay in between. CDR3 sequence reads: CASSASRGTDVYEQYF. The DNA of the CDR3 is TGTGCCAGCAGTGCCAGCCGAGGGACGGACGTGTACGAGCAGTACTTC.

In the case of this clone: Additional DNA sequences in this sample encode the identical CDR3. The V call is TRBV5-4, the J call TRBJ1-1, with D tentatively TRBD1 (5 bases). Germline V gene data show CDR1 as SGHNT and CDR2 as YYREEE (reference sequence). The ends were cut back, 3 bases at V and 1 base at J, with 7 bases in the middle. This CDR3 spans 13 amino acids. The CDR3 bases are TGTGCCAGCAGCTCCGGACAGAACACTGAAGCTTTCTTT. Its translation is CASSSGQNTEAFF.

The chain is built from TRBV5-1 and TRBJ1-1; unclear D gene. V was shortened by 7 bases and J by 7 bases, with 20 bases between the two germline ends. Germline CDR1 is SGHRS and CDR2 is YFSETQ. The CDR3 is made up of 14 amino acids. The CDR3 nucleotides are TGCGCCAGCCCCGGGTGCCGCTTAGGGAGTGAAGCTTTCTTT. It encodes CASPGCRLGSEAFF.